Detailed here is one T cell receptor (beta chain). The data were taken from a study of blood T cell repertoires in COVID-19. This table comes from immunoSEQ multiplex PCR, and its TCRdb copy is limited to in-frame clones, with some not included. The table records roughly 220,000 clones, around 80% of them present only once. The ends lost 5 bases at V and 7 bases at J; junction bases unmatched: 7. The CDR3 is made up of 14 amino acids. Germline V gives CDR1 SGHAT, CDR2 FQDESV (reference sequence). The clonotype comes from a woman in her 70s with acute or convalescent COVID-19. J is TRBJ1-2 and V is TRBV11-1, with 10 nucleotides matching TRBD1. Source material: peripheral blood. This CDR3 reads CASSPRQGASGYTF. CDR3 in DNA: TGTGCCAGCAGCCCGCGACAGGGGGCGAGTGGCTACACCTTC.